The clone carrying this TCR beta chain has only one observation. The data were obtained in a study of blood T cell repertoires in COVID-19. Study-level information: Acute and convalescent COVID-19 specimens originated in the United States, Italy and Spain. The analysed material was cDNA or gDNA that came from T cells, B-cell-depleted T cells, or PBMCs.

V lost 6 bases to trimming and J lost 7 bases, with 13 bases between them. The V gene's germline CDR1 is MNHEY and CDR2 SVGAGI. This CDR3 comprises 14 residues. Per the original methods: Reference gene primer amplification in the assay estimated nucleated cell counts. The data were produced by immunoSEQ multiplex PCR, yet TCRdb's version contains in-frame clones alone and is incomplete. V and J calls and clone size come straight from that table; D and trimming were deduced from the DNA. The data hold around 21,000 clones, with 70% to 90% observed a single time. The TCR comes from a woman of 80 years or more with active COVID-19. Sequenced sample: peripheral blood. The chain employs TRBV6-5 and TRBJ1-6, with D perhaps matching TRBD1 (5 bases). CDR3 amino acids: CASSRDRQNSPLHF. The CDR3 DNA sequence: TGTGCCAGCAGCCGCGACAGACAGAATTCACCCCTCCACTTT.